The next 31 T cell receptor beta chains were all read from a single sample in a study of T cell repertoires in cytomegalovirus infection. TCRdb independently ran MiXCR on the reads; one entry per CDR3 protein. The sample has about 100,000 distinct CDR3 sequences, more than 20% seen once. Sequenced material: CD8+ T cells from PBMCs. These TCRs come from a human donor in good health (CMV status not recorded). Some clones in this sample may be carry-over from other donors' samples.

This clonotype came up many times. The rearrangement joins TRBV25-1 to TRBJ2-7; 10 positions match TRBD2. The CDR3 has 15 amino acids. V lost 3 bases to trimming and J lost 2 bases; unmatched junction nucleotides: 4. The germline CDR1 and CDR2 sequences are MGHDK and SYGVNS. This CDR3 is CASSDGTSVTYEQYF. CDR3 nucleotides: TGTGCCAGCAGTGACGGGACTAGCGTTACCTACGAGCAGTACTTC.

This chain links TRBV11-1 with TRBJ2-5; 8 nucleotides match TRBD1. This CDR3 region has 16 residues. The junction had 7 bases not matched to a gene; V was cut back by 2 bases and J by 2 bases. Germline V CDR1 and CDR2: SGHAT, FQDESV (reference sequence). CDR3 loop: CASSLPGQGEQETQYF. In DNA form, the CDR3 reads TGTGCCAGCAGCTTACCTGGACAGGGCGAACAAGAGACCCAGTACTTC. The full variable domain, its missing parts supplied by reference TRBV11-1 and TRBJ2-5, is EAEVAQSPRYKITEKSQAVAFWCDPISGHATLYWYRQILGQGPELLVQFQDESVVDDSQLPKDRFSAERLKGVDSTLKIQPAELGDSAMYLCASSLPGQGEQETQYFGPGTRLLVL.

This rearrangement joins TRBV6-5 to TRBJ2-3, with D possibly TRBD1 on 6 matching bases. Germline lookup yields CDR1 MNHEY and CDR2 SVGAGI. The CDR3 contains 13 residues. V lost 5 bases and J lost 6, with 12 bases in between. The chain's CDR3 is CASSPGQIDTQYF. In DNA, the CDR3 is TGTGCCAGCAGTCCGGGACAAATTGATACGCAGTATTTT.

Ten or more counts support this clonotype. The genes are TRBV7-2 and TRBJ2-3; D is perhaps TRBD1 (6 bases). Germline assignment: CDR1 SGHTA and CDR2 FQGNSA. The CDR3 has 15 residues. V lost 4 bases and J lost 2, with 13 bases in between. CDR3 nucleotides: TGTGCCAGCAGCTCCTCACAGGGTGTCACAGATACGCAGTATTTT. It yields the protein CASSSSQGVTDTQYF.

At least ten counts were recorded for this clonotype. V gene TRBV7-6 combines with J gene TRBJ1-2; 8 bases map to TRBD1. The V and J ends lost 5 bases and 2 bases, in that order; junction bases with no gene match: 7. This CDR3 has 15 residues. Germline CDR1 reads SGHVS; CDR2 reads FNYEAQ. The CDR3 here is CASSPRTGQNYGYTF. CDR3 DNA: TGTGCCAGCAGCCCCCGGACAGGGCAAAACTATGGCTACACCTTC.

This clonotype was recorded at least ten times. This chain connects TRBV7-2 to TRBJ2-3; a possible D gene is TRBD1 (6 bases). In germline, CDR1 is SGHTA, CDR2 FQGNSA. The V end was cut by 4 bases, the J end by 6 bases, with 17 bases between. The CDR3 runs 15 residues. The CDR3 bases are TGTGCCAGCAGCTCCCGGGTGGGGGCGAGGGATACGCAGTATTTT. Its translation: CASSSRVGARDTQYF.

This clonotype is a singleton in its sample. The CDR3 region is CASKGGFGQPQHF. CDR3 in DNA: TGTGCCAGCAAGGGGGGGTTCGGTCAGCCCCAGCATTTT. The chain employs TRBV25-1 and TRBJ1-5; D perhaps matches TRBD1 (6 bases). The CDR3 totals 13 residues. Deletions cut 7 bases from V and 6 bases from J, with 13 bases between. Germline loops: CDR1 MGHDK, CDR2 SYGVNS. Based on the CDR3 plus reference TRBV25-1 and TRBJ1-5, the full variable domain is EADIYQTPRYLVIGTGKKITLECSQTMGHDKMYWYQQDPGMELHLIHYSYGVNSTEKGDLSSESTVSRIRTEHFPLTLESARPSHTSQYLCASKGGFGQPQHFGDGTRLSIL.

This clonotype has a count of ten or more. V and J are TRBV7-3 and TRBJ2-2; no definite D call. The germline CDR1 and CDR2 sequences are SGHTA and FQGTGA. Between the trimmed V and J ends, which lost 2 bases and 4 bases, there was a span of 5 bases. There are 13 residues in the CDR3. The CDR3 bases are TGTGCCAGCAGCTTATTTCCCACCGGGGAGCTGTTTTTT. It yields the protein CASSLFPTGELFF.

In this sample, this clonotype turned up many times. The V gene is TRBV4-1, the J gene TRBJ1-4; 8 bases are a match to TRBD1. The CDR3 has 17 residues. The ends lost 0 bases at V and 4 bases at J; junction bases unmatched: 7. The germline V gene has CDR1 MGHRA and CDR2 YSYEKL. The CDR3 protein is CASSQEARGQVNEKLFF. CDR3 nucleotides: TGCGCCAGCAGCCAAGAAGCTCGGGGACAGGTTAATGAAAAACTGTTTTTT.

Many counts were recorded for this clonotype. This chain connects TRBV7-6 to TRBJ2-7; 9 bases fit TRBD2. This CDR3 contains 16 residues. The V gene's germline CDR1 is SGHVS and CDR2 FNYEAQ. Unmatched junction bases numbered 10, after V lost 5 bases and J lost 2 bases. CDR3 amino acids: CASSPKKREVPYEQYF. The CDR3 region has the DNA TGTGCCAGCAGCCCAAAAAAGCGGGAGGTCCCCTACGAGCAGTACTTC.

This clonotype was observed a handful of times. This CDR3 is CASITPGQGLGYTF. The CDR3, as DNA: TGTGCCAGCATTACCCCGGGACAGGGTCTTGGCTACACCTTC. The J gene is TRBJ1-2, the V gene TRBV6-1; TRBD1 aligns across 9 bases. Germline values: CDR1 MNHNS, CDR2 SASEGT. The V segment lost 7 bases and the J segment 7 bases; nucleotides outside the gene matches: 10. The CDR3 length is 14 residues.

The V gene is TRBV6-5, the J gene TRBJ2-2; 13 bases align to TRBD2. Trimming at V came to 7 bases and at J to 3 bases, leaving 5 bases not matched to a gene. There are 16 residues in the CDR3. Germline CDR1 MNHEY, CDR2 SVGAGI. The CDR3 DNA reads TGTGCCAGCAACAAACTAGCGGGGGGGCACACCGGGGAGCTGTTTTTT. This encodes CASNKLAGGHTGELFF.

As regards this clonotype: Germline and junction disagree at one end, which may indicate a read error. V gene TRBV20-1 combines with J gene TRBJ2-1; TRBD2 aligns across 10 bases. In germline, CDR1 is DFQATT, CDR2 SNEGSKA (reference sequence). The CDR3 is made up of 15 amino acids. Here the CDR3 reads CSAAGLSSGRLAFVF. In nucleotides, the CDR3 is TGCAGTGCTGCGGGACTCTCTAGCGGGAGACTCGCCTTCGTCTTC.

The chain has TRBV19 and TRBJ1-1; D is ambiguous. Germline CDR1 is LNHDA and CDR2 is SQIVND (reference sequence). The V gene lost 4 bases and the J gene lost 0 bases, with 9 bases spanning the gap. This CDR3 is 14 amino acids long. The DNA of the CDR3 is TGTGCCAGTAGTACTCCGCCTGTGAACACTGAAGCTTTCTTT. Its protein product is CASSTPPVNTEAFF.

Many counts were recorded for this clonotype. The V call is TRBV7-6, the J call TRBJ2-3; 11 bases map to TRBD2. V was pared by 5 bases and J by 2 bases, with 15 bases of the junction left unmatched. CDR1 and CDR2 (germline): SGHVS, FNYEAQ. The CDR3 sequence is 19 residues long. This CDR3 is CASSPFSGASGGLTDTQYF. In nucleotides, the CDR3 is TGTGCCAGCAGCCCCTTTTCGGGGGCTAGCGGGGGGCTCACAGATACGCAGTATTTT.

DNA for the CDR3: TGTGCCAGCAGTTTCGGGAGTACTACTACCTACGAGCAGTACTTC. It is translated as CASSFGSTTTYEQYF. The V gene is TRBV28, the J gene TRBJ2-7; TRBD2 might be the D (6 bases). Germline V gives CDR1 MDHEN, CDR2 SYDVKM. CDR3 length: 15 residues. The V end was cut by 3 bases, the J end by 2 bases, with 14 bases between.

The sample holds a few counts of this clonotype. The V gene is TRBV28, the J gene TRBJ1-1; TRBD1 aligns across 9 bases. Germline loops: CDR1 MDHEN, CDR2 SYDVKM. The CDR3 covers 13 residues. After removal of 7 bases from V and 5 bases from J, the junction contained 5 bases not matched to a gene. In DNA form, the CDR3 reads TGTGCCAGCATACAGGGGGCACGGACTGAAGCTTTCTTT. Translating gives CASIQGARTEAFF.

This clonotype was detected ten times or more. This chain joins TRBV4-3 and TRBJ1-6; TRBD1 matches at 7 bases. The V gene end was trimmed by 1 base and the J gene end by 0 bases; junction bases not matched to a gene: 3. CDR3 length: 17 amino acids. The germline V gene encodes CDR1 LGHNA and CDR2 YSLEER. As DNA, the CDR3 is TGCGCCAGCAGCCAAGTCAGGGGGTTCTCCTATAATTCACCCCTCCACTTT. Translated, it gives CASSQVRGFSYNSPLHF.

There are many counts of this clonotype. The chain couples TRBV5-1 to TRBJ2-4; D is uncertain. The V and J ends lost 3 bases and 3 bases respectively, with 7 bases between them. The CDR3 sequence is 13 residues long. Germline loops: CDR1 SGHRS, CDR2 YFSETQ. The CDR3 DNA is TGCGCCAGCAGCTCGGCCCTCAAAAACATTCAGTACTTC. It specifies CASSSALKNIQYF.

The chain has TRBV11-2 and TRBJ2-3, with D tentatively TRBD1 or TRBD2 (6 bases each). Germline CDR1 and CDR2: SGHAT and FQNNGV. The CDR3 runs 17 residues. The V end lost 2 bases, the J end lost 2 bases, and 17 bases lay between the germline ends. In DNA, the CDR3 is TGTGCCAGCAGCTTATTTGGTGAGGGGGGAGCCACAGATACGCAGTATTTT. Translation: CASSLFGEGGATDTQYF.

The rearrangement links TRBV6-5 to TRBJ1-5; a possible D gene is TRBD1 (5 bases). Trimming left V 5 bases short and J 1 base short, with 12 bases between. The CDR3 is made up of 15 amino acids. Germline lookup yields CDR1 MNHEY and CDR2 SVGAGI. The CDR3: CASSPGGESNQPQHF. The CDR3 DNA reads TGTGCCAGCAGTCCGGGGGGAGAAAGCAATCAGCCCCAGCATTTT.

This clonotype was seen at least ten times. The chain recombines TRBV19 with TRBJ1-6, with a weak D call TRBD1 (6 bases). This CDR3 contains 14 residues. Germline CDR1 LNHDA, CDR2 SQIVND (reference sequence). Trimming stripped 7 bases from V and 7 bases from J, with 14 bases between. The CDR3 here is CASTLGGANSPLHF. CDR3 DNA sequence: TGTGCCAGTACCCTGGGGGGGGCGAATTCACCCCTCCACTTT.

This clonotype came up many times. The rearrangement joins TRBV7-9 to TRBJ1-1; no clear D. Germline V gives CDR1 SEHNR, CDR2 FQNEAQ (reference sequence). Trimming shortened V by 5 bases and J by 3 bases, and 19 bases separated the two germline ends. The CDR3 spans 16 residues. In DNA, the CDR3 is TGTGCCAGCAGCCCCCACCGGGCCAAGGCGGACACTGAAGCTTTCTTT. Its protein product is CASSPHRAKADTEAFF.

This clonotype showed up many times. The gene calls are TRBV12-3 or TRBV12-4 and TRBJ2-1; 10 positions match TRBD2. J was trimmed by 6 bases and V by 5 bases; bases with no gene match: 10. CDR3 size: 16 residues. Written as DNA, the CDR3 is TGTGCCAGCAGTCCGTGGGGTAGCGGGGGGTCCAATGAGCAGTTCTTC. Its translation is CASSPWGSGGSNEQFF.

In nucleotides, the CDR3 is TGCAGCGTACCACCGTTGGGGGGTGCTACCTACAATGAGCAGTTCTTC. It is translated as CSVPPLGGATYNEQFF. V usage is TRBV29-1 and J usage is TRBJ2-1; D is possibly TRBD2 (6 bases). V was cut by 6 bases and J by 2 bases, with 20 bases left in between. CDR1 is SQVTM, CDR2 ANQGSEA, per germline. This CDR3 has 16 residues.

The J gene is TRBJ1-4, the V gene TRBV18; D remains unclear. CDR1 and CDR2 from the germline V gene are KGHSH and LQKENI. Trimming shortened V by 1 base and J by 3 bases, and 12 bases separated the two germline ends. The CDR3 runs 16 residues. In DNA form, the CDR3 reads TGTGCCAGCTCACCACTCCCCTCCCCAGCTAATGAAAAACTGTTTTTT. Its protein is CASSPLPSPANEKLFF.

This chain joins TRBV2 and TRBJ2-2, with 12 bases matching TRBD2. Germline V gene data show CDR1 as SNHLY and CDR2 as FYNNEI. V lost 6 bases, J lost 1 base, and 6 bases stayed unmatched. The CDR3 consists of 17 residues. CDR3 protein: CASSRLAGEWNTGELFF. CDR3 nucleotide sequence: TGTGCCAGCAGCCGACTAGCGGGAGAGTGGAACACCGGGGAGCTGTTTTTT. Using reference TRBV2 and TRBJ2-2 for the parts outside the CDR3, the full variable domain is EPEVTQTPSHQVTQMGQEVILRCVPISNHLYFYWYRQILGQKVEFLVSFYNNEISEKSEIFDDQFSVERPDGSNFTLKIRSTKLEDSAMYFCASSRLAGEWNTGELFFGEGSRLTVL.

This clonotype was seen once. The rearrangement uses TRBV9 and TRBJ2-2; TRBD1 matches at 8 bases. The V gene's germline CDR1 is SGDLS and CDR2 YYNGEE. Germline trimming cut 5 bases from V and 5 bases from J; bases unmatched to any gene: 2. The length of the CDR3 is 13 residues. This chain's CDR3 is CASRDRVTGELFF. CDR3 DNA sequence: TGTGCCAGCAGGGACAGGGTAACCGGGGAGCTGTTTTTT.

This clonotype was picked up a small number of times. J is TRBJ2-7 and V is TRBV29-1; no clear D gene. Germline V CDR1 and CDR2: SQVTM, ANQGSEA. Trimming took off 0 bases at V and 1 base at J, with 7 bases between the two ends. The CDR3 contains 13 residues. CDR3 in DNA: TGCAGCGTTGAAGACGCAGGATCCTACGAGCAGTACTTC. This encodes CSVEDAGSYEQYF.

This clonotype was detected ten times or more. In DNA, the CDR3 is TGTGCCAGCAGCTCCGGGACAGGGGGGGGGAATGAGCAGTTCTTC. Protein: CASSSGTGGGNEQFF. The chain recombines TRBV13 with TRBJ2-1; 11 bases are a match to TRBD1. The germline CDR1 and CDR2 sequences are PRHDT and FYEKMQ (reference sequence). Losses at the gene ends were 4 bases for V and 7 bases for J; bases not matched to a gene: 6. The CDR3 totals 15 residues.

The genes are TRBV6-2 or TRBV6-3 and TRBJ2-2; 8 positions agree with TRBD2. Germline values: CDR1 MNHEY, CDR2 SVGEGT. The CDR3 extends over 16 amino acids. J was trimmed by 1 base and V by 7 bases; bases with no gene match: 8. CDR3 amino acids: CASTPRGGENTGELFF. CDR3 in DNA: TGTGCCAGCACCCCCCGGGGGGGCGAGAACACCGGGGAGCTGTTTTTT.